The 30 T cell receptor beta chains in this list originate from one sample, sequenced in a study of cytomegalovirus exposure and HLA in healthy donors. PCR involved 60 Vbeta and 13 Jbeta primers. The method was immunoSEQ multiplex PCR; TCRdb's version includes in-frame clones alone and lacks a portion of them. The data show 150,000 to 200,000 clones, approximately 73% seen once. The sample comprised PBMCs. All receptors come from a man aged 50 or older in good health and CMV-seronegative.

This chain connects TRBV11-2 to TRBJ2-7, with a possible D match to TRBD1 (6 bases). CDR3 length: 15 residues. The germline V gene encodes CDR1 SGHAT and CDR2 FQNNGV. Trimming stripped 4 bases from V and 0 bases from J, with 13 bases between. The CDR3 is CASSSDRTYSYEQYF. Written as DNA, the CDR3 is TGTGCCAGCAGCTCCGACAGGACCTACTCCTACGAGCAGTACTTC. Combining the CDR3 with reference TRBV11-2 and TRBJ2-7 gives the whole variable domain EAGVAQSPRYKIIEKRQSVAFWCNPISGHATLYWYQQILGQGPKLLIQFQNNGVVDDSQLPKDRFSAERLKGVDSTLKIQPAKLEDSAVYLCASSSDRTYSYEQYFGPGTRLTVT.

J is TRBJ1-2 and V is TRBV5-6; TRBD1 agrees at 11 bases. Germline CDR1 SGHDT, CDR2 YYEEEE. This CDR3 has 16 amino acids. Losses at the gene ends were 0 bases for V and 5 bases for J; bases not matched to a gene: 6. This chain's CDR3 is CASSLAGGQGVYGYTF. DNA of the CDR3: TGTGCCAGCAGCTTGGCCGGGGGACAGGGGGTGTATGGCTACACCTTC.

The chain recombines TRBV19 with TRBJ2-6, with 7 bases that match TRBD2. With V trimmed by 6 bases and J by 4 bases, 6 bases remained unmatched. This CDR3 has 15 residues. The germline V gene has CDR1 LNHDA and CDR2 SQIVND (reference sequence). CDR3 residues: CASRGGTLGANVLTF. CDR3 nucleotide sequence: TGTGCCAGTAGGGGGGGGACCTTGGGGGCCAACGTCCTGACTTTC.

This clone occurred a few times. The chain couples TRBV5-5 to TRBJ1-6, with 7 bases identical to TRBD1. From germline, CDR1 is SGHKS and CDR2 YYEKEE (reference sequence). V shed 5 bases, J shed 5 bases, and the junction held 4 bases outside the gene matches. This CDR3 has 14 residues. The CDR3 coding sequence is TGTGCCAGCAGGCCGACAGGGAATAATTCACCCCTCCACTTT. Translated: CASRPTGNNSPLHF.

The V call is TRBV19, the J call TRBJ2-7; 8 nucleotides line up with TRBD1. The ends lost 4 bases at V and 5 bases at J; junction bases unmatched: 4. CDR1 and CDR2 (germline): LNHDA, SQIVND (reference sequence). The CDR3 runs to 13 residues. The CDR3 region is CASSRGQVNEQYF. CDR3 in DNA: TGTGCCAGTAGTAGGGGACAGGTGAACGAGCAGTACTTC.

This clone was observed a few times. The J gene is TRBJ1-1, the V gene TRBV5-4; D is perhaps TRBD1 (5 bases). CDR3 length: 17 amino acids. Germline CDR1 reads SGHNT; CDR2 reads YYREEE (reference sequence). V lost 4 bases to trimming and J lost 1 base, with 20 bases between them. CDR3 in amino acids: CASSRRTDTKGNTEAFF. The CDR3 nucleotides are TGTGCCAGCAGCCGCAGGACGGACACCAAAGGGAACACTGAAGCTTTCTTT.

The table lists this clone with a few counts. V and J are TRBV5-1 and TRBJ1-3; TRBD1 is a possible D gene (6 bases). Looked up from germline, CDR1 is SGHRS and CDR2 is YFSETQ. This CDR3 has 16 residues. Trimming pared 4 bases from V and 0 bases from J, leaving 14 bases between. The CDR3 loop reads CASSLFDRPSGNTIYF. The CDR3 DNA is TGCGCCAGCAGCCTATTCGACAGGCCCTCTGGAAACACCATATATTTT.

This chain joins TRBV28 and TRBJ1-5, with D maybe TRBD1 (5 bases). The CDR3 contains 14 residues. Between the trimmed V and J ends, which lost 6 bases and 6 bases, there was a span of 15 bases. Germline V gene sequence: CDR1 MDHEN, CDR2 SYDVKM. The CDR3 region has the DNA TGTGCCAGCAGCCTGGTCCAGGGAGGTCAGCCCCAGCATTTT. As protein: CASSLVQGGQPQHF.

The CDR3 here is CASSVGLDADNSPLHF. In DNA form, the CDR3 reads TGTGCCAGCAGCGTAGGACTCGACGCAGATAATTCACCCCTCCACTTT. This chain uses TRBV11-1 with TRBJ1-6; D not resolved. V lost 5 bases to trimming and J lost 5 bases, with 16 bases between them. The CDR3 contains 16 residues. Germline V CDR1 and CDR2: SGHAT, FQDESV (reference sequence).

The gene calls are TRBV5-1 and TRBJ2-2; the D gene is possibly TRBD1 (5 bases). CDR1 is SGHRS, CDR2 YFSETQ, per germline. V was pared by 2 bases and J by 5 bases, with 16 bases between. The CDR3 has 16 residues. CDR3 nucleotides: TGCGCCAGCAGCTTAGGACATACCGTAGAGACCGGGGAGCTGTTTTTT. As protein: CASSLGHTVETGELFF.

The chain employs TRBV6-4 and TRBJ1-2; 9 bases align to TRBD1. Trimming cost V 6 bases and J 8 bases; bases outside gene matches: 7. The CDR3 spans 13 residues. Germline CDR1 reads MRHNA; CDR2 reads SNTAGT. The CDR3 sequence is CASSGGTGRGYTF. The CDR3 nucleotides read TGTGCCAGCAGCGGAGGGACAGGGAGAGGCTACACCTTC.

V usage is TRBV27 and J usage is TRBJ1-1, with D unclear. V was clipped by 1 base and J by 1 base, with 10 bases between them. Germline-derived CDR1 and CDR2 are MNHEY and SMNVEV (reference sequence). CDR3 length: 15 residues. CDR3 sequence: CASSLFGGWNTEAFF. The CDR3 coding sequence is TGTGCCAGCAGTTTATTCGGAGGGTGGAACACTGAAGCTTTCTTT.

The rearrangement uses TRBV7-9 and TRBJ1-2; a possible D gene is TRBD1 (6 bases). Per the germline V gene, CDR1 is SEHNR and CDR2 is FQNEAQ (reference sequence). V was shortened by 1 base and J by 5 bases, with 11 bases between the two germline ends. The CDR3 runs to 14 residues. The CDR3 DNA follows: TGTGCCAGCAGCTTAGACGGGGGGCGGTATGGCTACACCTTC. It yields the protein CASSLDGGRYGYTF.

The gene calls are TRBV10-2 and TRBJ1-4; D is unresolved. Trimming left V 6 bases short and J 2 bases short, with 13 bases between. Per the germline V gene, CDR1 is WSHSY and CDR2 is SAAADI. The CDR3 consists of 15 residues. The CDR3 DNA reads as TGCGCCAGCAGCGATAATCGGAGGACTAATGAAAAACTGTTTTTT. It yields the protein CASSDNRRTNEKLFF.

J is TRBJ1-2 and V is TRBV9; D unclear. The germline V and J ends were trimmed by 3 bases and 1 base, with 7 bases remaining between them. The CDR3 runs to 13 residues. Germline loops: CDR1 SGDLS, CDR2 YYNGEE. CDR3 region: CASSARGNYGYTF. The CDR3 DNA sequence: TGTGCCAGCAGCGCCCGGGGTAACTATGGCTACACCTTC.

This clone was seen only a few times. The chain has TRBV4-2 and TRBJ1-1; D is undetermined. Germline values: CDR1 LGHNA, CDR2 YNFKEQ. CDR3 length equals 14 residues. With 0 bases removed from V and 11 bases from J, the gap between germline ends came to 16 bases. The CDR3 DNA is TGTGCCAGCAGCCAAGATAGTGGCAGCTCGAGGGCTTTCTTT. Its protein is CASSQDSGSSRAFF.

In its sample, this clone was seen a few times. CDR3: CASSYGQGSWADTQYF. The CDR3 nucleotides are TGTGCCAGCAGTTATGGACAGGGGAGTTGGGCAGATACGCAGTATTTT. The chain employs TRBV6-5 and TRBJ2-3, with 9 bases lining up with TRBD1. The germline V gene encodes CDR1 MNHEY and CDR2 SVGAGI. This CDR3 region has 16 residues. V dropped 3 bases and J dropped 4; count of bases not matched to a gene: 8.

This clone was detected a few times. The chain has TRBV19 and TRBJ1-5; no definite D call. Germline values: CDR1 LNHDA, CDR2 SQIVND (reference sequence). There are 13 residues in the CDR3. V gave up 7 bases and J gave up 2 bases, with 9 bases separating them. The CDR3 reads CASTFGGNQPQHF. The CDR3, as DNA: TGTGCCAGTACTTTCGGGGGCAATCAGCCCCAGCATTTT. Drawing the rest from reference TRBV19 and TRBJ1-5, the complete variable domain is DGGITQSPKYLFRKEGQNVTLSCEQNLNHDAMYWYRQDPGQGLRLIYYSQIVNDFQKGDIAEGYSVSREKKESFPLTVTSAQKNPTAFYLCASTFGGNQPQHFGDGTRLSIL.

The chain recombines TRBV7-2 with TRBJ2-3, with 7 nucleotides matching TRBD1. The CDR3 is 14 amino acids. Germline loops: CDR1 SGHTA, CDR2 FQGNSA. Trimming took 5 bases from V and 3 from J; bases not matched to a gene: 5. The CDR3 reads CASSLDRATDTQYF. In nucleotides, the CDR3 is TGTGCCAGCAGCCTTGACAGGGCGACAGATACGCAGTATTTT.

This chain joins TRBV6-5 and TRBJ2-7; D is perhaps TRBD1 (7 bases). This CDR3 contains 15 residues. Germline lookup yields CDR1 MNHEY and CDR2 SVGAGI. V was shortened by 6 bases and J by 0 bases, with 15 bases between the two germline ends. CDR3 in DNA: TGTGCCAGCAGGCGGGACAGCCTTTTCTCCTACGAGCAGTACTTC. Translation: CASRRDSLFSYEQYF.

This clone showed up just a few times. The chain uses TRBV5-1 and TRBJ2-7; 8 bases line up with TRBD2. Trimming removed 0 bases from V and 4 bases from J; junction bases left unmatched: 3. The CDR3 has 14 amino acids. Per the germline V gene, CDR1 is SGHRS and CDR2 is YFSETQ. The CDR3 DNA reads TGCGCCAGCAGCTTGGCTCGGGGGGGGTACGAGCAGTACTTC. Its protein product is CASSLARGGYEQYF.

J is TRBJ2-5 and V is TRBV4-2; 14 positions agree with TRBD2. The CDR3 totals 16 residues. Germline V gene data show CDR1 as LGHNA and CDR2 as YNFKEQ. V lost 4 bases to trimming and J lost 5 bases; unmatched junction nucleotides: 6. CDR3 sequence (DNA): TGTGCCAGCAGCCGTCCAGGGACTAGCGGGGGTGAGACCCAGTACTTC. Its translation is CASSRPGTSGGETQYF.

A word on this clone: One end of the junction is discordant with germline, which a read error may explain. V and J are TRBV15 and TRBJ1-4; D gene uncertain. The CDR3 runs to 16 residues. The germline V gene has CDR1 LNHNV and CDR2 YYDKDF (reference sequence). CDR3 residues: CAASRDPRVRNEKLFF. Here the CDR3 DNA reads TGTGCCGCCAGCAGAGATCCGCGGGTCCGTAATGAAAAACTGTTTTTT.

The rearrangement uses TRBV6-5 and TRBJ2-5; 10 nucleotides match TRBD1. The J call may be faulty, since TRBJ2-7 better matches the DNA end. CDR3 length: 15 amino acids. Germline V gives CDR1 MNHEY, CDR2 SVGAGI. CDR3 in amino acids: CASSSDRGITYEQYF. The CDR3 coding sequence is TGTGCCAGCAGCTCGGACAGGGGGATAACCTACGAGCAGTACTTC.

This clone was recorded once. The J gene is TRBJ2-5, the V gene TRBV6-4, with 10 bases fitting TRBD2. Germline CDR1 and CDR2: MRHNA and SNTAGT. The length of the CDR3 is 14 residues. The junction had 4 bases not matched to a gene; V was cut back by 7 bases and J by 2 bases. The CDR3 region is CASNGTSDQETQYF. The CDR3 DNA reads TGTGCCAGCAACGGGACTAGCGATCAAGAGACCCAGTACTTC.

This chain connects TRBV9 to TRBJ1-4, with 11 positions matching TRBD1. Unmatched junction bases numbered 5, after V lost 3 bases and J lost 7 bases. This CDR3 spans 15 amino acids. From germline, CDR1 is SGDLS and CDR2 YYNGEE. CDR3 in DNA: TGTGCCAGCAGCGCCGGACAGGGGGCCATTGAAAAACTGTTTTTT. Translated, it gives CASSAGQGAIEKLFF.

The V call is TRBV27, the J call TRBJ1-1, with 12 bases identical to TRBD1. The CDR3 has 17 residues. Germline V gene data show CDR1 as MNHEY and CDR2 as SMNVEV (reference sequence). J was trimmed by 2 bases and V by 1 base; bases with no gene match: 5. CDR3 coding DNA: TGTGCCAGCAGTTTATTTGGGACAGGGGGCAGAAACACTGAAGCTTTCTTT. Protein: CASSLFGTGGRNTEAFF.

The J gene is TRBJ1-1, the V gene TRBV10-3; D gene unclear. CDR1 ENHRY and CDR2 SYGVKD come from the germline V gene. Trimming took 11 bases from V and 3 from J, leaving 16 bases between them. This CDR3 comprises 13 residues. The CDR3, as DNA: TGTGCCTGTCGGGAGGCTGGGGACACTGAAGCTTTCTTT. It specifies CACREAGDTEAFF.

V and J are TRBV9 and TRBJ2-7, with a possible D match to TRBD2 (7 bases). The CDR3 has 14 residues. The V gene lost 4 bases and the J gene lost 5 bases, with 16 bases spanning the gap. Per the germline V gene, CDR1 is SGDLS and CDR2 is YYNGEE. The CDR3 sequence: CASSRGANVNEQYF. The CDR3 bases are TGTGCCAGCAGCCGGGGGGCTAACGTGAACGAGCAGTACTTC.

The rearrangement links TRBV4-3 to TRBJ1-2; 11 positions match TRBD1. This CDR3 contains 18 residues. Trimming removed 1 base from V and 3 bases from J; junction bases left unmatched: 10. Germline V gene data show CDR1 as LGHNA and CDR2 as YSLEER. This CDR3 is CASSQVAFRTGGDYGYTF. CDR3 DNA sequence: TGCGCCAGCAGCCAAGTTGCTTTCAGGACAGGGGGCGACTATGGCTACACCTTC.